The rows below give T cell receptor beta chains drawn from one sample of a study of response to subunit inactivated influenza vaccine. TCRdb analysed the RT-PCR reads with MiXCR anew, one entry per CDR3 protein. The table lists roughly 550,000 distinct CDR3 sequences, under 30% of them singletons. In addition, the sample was reused for a study of T cells expressing NK-cell markers.

The material sequenced was CD4+ T cells sorted from PBMCs, taken less than 13 days after vaccination. All receptors derive from a man aged 50-60 years who received an inactivated influenza vaccine. Each CDR3 is given with its conserved first and last residue. The order of the fields is V gene, D gene, clone size, J gene, CDR3 protein, CDR3 DNA. D genes are given only for firm matches. Clone size appears in some rows only: once, few, many, or a class for an expanded clone.

TRBV5-1	TRBD2	few	TRBJ2-7	CASSLLNSGNEQYF	TGCGCCAGCAGCTTGCTAAATAGCGGGAACGAGCAGTACTTC
TRBV7-8	-	few	TRBJ2-7	CASSLLRDTYEQYF	TGTGCCAGCAGCTTACTCCGGGACACCTACGAGCAGTACTTC
TRBV24-1	-	few	TRBJ2-1	CATSDPGLKNEQFF	TGTGCCACCAGTGATCCCGGCCTCAAAAATGAGCAGTTCTTC
TRBV3-1	-	-	TRBJ2-4	CASSQVRGGWNIQYF	TGTGCCAGCAGCCAAGTCAGGGGAGGATGGAACATTCAGTACTTC
TRBV29-1	TRBD1	few	TRBJ1-1	CSVLGTGGRNTEAFF	TGCAGCGTTCTCGGGACAGGGGGCAGGAACACTGAAGCTTTCTTT
TRBV21-1	-	-	TRBJ2-5	CASSKGPSVSRRETQYF	TGTGCCAGCAGCAAGGGTCCCTCTGTGTCACGGAGAGAGACCCAGTACTTC
TRBV7-2	-	few	TRBJ2-7	CASSFIGPYEQYF	TGTGCCAGCAGCTTTATTGGGCCCTACGAGCAGTACTTC
TRBV5-6	-	few	TRBJ1-6	CASSLRLSGSSSNNSPLHF	TGTGCCAGCAGCTTGCGGCTGTCAGGATCAAGTAGCAATAATTCACCCCTCCACTTT
TRBV20-1	TRBD2	few	TRBJ2-7	CSATSGGYEQYF	TGCAGTGCTACTAGCGGGGGCTACGAGCAGTACTTC
TRBV21-1	-	many	TRBJ2-1	CASSKVCPCADEQFF	TGTGCCAGCAGCAAAGTTTGTCCCTGTGCCGATGAGCAGTTCTTC
TRBV20-1	-	few	TRBJ1-5	CSARQASNQPQHF	TGCAGTGCGAGACAGGCGAGCAATCAGCCCCAGCATTTT
TRBV24-1	TRBD1	-	TRBJ2-5	CATGVIYRGRVEETQYF	TGTGCCACCGGGGTAATTTACAGGGGGCGAGTCGAAGAGACCCAGTACTTC
TRBV7-2	-	-	TRBJ1-2	CASSLETALNYGYTF	TGTGCCAGCAGCTTAGAGACAGCCCTTAACTATGGCTACACCTTC
TRBV12-3/TRBV12-4	-	few	TRBJ2-3	CASSFGQPVSTDTQYF	TGTGCCAGCAGCTTCGGACAGCCCGTTAGCACAGATACGCAGTATTTT
TRBV3-1	-	-	TRBJ1-1	CASRLLWGTEAFF	TGTGCCAGCAGGCTACTGTGGGGCACTGAAGCTTTCTTT
TRBV11-2	TRBD2	-	TRBJ2-1	CASSLTQRGGAGEQFF	TGTGCCAGCAGCTTAACCCAACGCGGGGGGGCCGGAGAGCAGTTCTTC
TRBV5-1	-	-	TRBJ2-7	CASAGWTPLDEQYF	TGCGCCAGTGCCGGGTGGACCCCTTTGGACGAGCAGTACTTC
TRBV12-3/TRBV12-4	TRBD2	-	TRBJ2-5	CASSLMASGREAQYF	TGTGCCAGCAGTTTAATGGCTAGCGGGAGGGAGGCCCAGTACTTC
TRBV30	-	-	TRBJ2-2	CASQPWSTPGELFF	TGTGCCTCTCAACCATGGTCCACCCCCGGGGAGCTGTTTTTT
TRBV12-3/TRBV12-4	-	few	TRBJ1-2	CASSLWGVYGYTF	TGTGCCAGCAGTTTGTGGGGGGTCTATGGCTACACCTTC
TRBV5-1	-	-	TRBJ2-5	CASSGATRETQYF	TGCGCCAGCAGTGGCGCCACGAGGGAGACCCAGTACTTC
TRBV7-8	-	-	TRBJ2-3	CALRPMMGGGASDTQYF	TGTGCCCTAAGACCAATGATGGGTGGAGGTGCCTCCGATACGCAGTATTTT
TRBV2	-	few	TRBJ2-1	CASSEDGTRGLRQFF	TGTGCCAGCAGTGAAGATGGGACGAGGGGACTGAGGCAGTTCTTC
TRBV29-1	TRBD1	-	TRBJ1-2	CSVYDTTGGLNYGYTF	TGCAGCGTTTATGACACGACAGGGGGCCTTAACTATGGCTACACCTTC
TRBV15	-	-	TRBJ2-1	CATSTYPPLGEQFF	TGTGCCACCAGCACTTATCCCCCCCTAGGTGAGCAGTTCTTC
TRBV20-1	TRBD2	few	TRBJ2-3	CSAMGLVLAPRTDTQYF	TGCAGTGCAATGGGACTAGTCTTAGCCCCTCGCACAGATACGCAGTATTTT
TRBV14	-	many	TRBJ2-7	CASSQISYEQYF	TGTGCCAGCAGCCAAATTTCCTACGAGCAGTACTTC
TRBV12-3/TRBV12-4	-	-	TRBJ2-7	CASTYSYEQYF	TGTGCCAGCACTTACTCCTACGAGCAGTACTTC
TRBV2	-	few	TRBJ2-5	CASRVSGAKGETQYF	TGTGCCAGCAGGGTGTCGGGGGCTAAGGGAGAGACCCAGTACTTC
TRBV6-5	-	-	TRBJ2-3	CASSNRYRSDTQYF	TGTGCCAGCAGTAACCGATACAGGTCAGATACGCAGTATTTT
TRBV5-6	-	few	TRBJ2-3	CASSPTVASDTQYF	TGTGCCAGCAGCCCCACGGTAGCTTCAGATACGCAGTATTTT
TRBV12-3/TRBV12-4	-	once	TRBJ1-6	CASSVTPRQGGSPLHF	TGTGCCAGCAGTGTAACGCCCAGGCAGGGCGGTTCACCCCTCCACTTT
TRBV20-1	TRBD2	-	TRBJ2-1	CSARDWTAGVSYNEQFF	TGCAGTGCTAGAGATTGGACAGCGGGAGTTTCCTACAATGAGCAGTTCTTC
TRBV5-1	TRBD2	-	TRBJ2-2	CASRELADTGELFF	TGCGCCAGCAGAGAACTAGCGGACACCGGGGAGCTGTTTTTT
TRBV12-3/TRBV12-4	-	-	TRBJ2-1	CASSLTGIHEQFF	TGTGCCAGCAGTTTAACAGGGATCCATGAGCAGTTCTTC
TRBV28	-	few	TRBJ2-5	CASPLVSDRQETQYF	TGTGCCAGCCCCCTCGTCTCGGACAGACAAGAGACCCAGTACTTC
TRBV28	-	-	TRBJ2-2	CASRRTVMNTGELFF	TGTGCCAGCAGAAGAACCGTAATGAACACCGGGGAGCTGTTTTTT
TRBV3-1	-	few	TRBJ1-2	CASSQGLGVGYTF	TGTGCCAGCAGCCAAGGATTAGGGGTTGGCTACACCTTC
TRBV20-1	-	many	TRBJ1-1	CSANRAPNTEAFF	TGCAGTGCTAACCGGGCCCCGAACACTGAAGCTTTCTTT
TRBV5-1	TRBD2	few	TRBJ2-7	CASSLTLAGVSHEQYF	TGCGCCAGCAGCCTGACTCTAGCGGGAGTCTCCCACGAGCAGTACTTC
TRBV5-8	-	-	TRBJ1-1	CASSLAVGGSEAFF	TGTGCCAGCAGCTTGGCGGTAGGAGGGTCGGAAGCTTTCTTT
TRBV6-5	TRBD2	-	TRBJ2-5	CASSFSGRELGETQYF	TGTGCCAGCAGTTTCAGCGGGAGGGAACTGGGAGAGACCCAGTACTTC
TRBV7-8	-	-	TRBJ1-5	CASSLVPAYSNQPQHF	TGTGCCAGCAGCTTAGTCCCGGCATATAGCAATCAGCCCCAGCATTTT
TRBV30	-	few	TRBJ2-7	CAWSVWASTEQYF	TGTGCCTGGAGTGTATGGGCTAGCACCGAGCAGTACTTC
TRBV10-1	-	-	TRBJ2-7	CASAPWTDSYEQYF	TGCGCCAGCGCACCCTGGACGGATTCCTACGAGCAGTACTTC
TRBV24-1	-	few	TRBJ2-5	CATSDPGPGLQETQYF	TGTGCCACCAGTGATCCAGGACCGGGCCTCCAAGAGACCCAGTACTTC
TRBV20-1	TRBD1	-	TRBJ1-5	CSAWGQVDQPQHF	TGCAGTGCTTGGGGACAGGTAGATCAGCCCCAGCATTTT
TRBV24-1	TRBD1	many	TRBJ2-3	CATRDRGAVDTQYF	TGTGCCACAAGGGACAGGGGCGCAGTAGATACGCAGTATTTT
TRBV20-1	TRBD2	-	TRBJ2-4	CSARDLGRPGGPGILKNIQYF	TGCAGTGCTAGAGATCTAGGGCGCCCGGGAGGCCCGGGAATACTCAAAAACATTCAGTACTTC
TRBV3-1	-	-	TRBJ2-1	CASSQGVGEGEQFF	TGTGCCAGCAGCCAAGGGGTAGGCGAGGGGGAGCAGTTCTTC
TRBV5-5	-	many	TRBJ1-1	CASSFAGGPNTEAFF	TGTGCCAGCAGCTTTGCCGGGGGACCTAACACTGAAGCTTTCTTT